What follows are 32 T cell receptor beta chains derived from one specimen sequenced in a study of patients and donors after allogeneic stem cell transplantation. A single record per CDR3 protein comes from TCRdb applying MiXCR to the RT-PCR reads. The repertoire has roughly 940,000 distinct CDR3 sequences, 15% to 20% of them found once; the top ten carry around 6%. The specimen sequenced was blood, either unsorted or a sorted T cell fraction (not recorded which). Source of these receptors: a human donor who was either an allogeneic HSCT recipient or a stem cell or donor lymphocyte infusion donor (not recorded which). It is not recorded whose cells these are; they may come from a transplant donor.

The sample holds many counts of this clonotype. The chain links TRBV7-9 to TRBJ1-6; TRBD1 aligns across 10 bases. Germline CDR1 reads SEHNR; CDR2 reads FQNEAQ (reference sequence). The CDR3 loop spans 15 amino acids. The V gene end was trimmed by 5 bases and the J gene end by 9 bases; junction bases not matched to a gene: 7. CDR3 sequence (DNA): TGTGCCAGCAGCGACGCGACAGGGGGCAGTTCACCCCTCCACTTT. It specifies CASSDATGGSSPLHF.

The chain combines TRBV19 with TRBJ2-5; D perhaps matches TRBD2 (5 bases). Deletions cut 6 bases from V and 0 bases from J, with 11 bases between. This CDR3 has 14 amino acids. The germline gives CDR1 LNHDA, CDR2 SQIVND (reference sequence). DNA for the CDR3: TGTGCCAGTAGAGGAGCCGGGAACCAAGAGACCCAGTACTTC. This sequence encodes CASRGAGNQETQYF. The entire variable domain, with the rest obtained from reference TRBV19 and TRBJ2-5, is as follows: DGGITQSPKYLFRKEGQNVTLSCEQNLNHDAMYWYRQDPGQGLRLIYYSQIVNDFQKGDIAEGYSVSREKKESFPLTVTSAQKNPTAFYLCASRGAGNQETQYFGPGTRLLVL.

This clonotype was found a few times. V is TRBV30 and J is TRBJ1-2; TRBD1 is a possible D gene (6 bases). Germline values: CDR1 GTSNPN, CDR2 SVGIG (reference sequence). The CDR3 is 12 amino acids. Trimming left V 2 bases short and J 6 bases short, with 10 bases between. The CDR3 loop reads CAWSPQGDGYTF. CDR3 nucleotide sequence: TGTGCCTGGAGTCCACAGGGAGATGGCTACACCTTC.

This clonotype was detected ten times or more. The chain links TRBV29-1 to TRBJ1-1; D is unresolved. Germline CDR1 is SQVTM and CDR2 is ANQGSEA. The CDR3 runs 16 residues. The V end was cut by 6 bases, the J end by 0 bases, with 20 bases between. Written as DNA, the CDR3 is TGCAGCGTACCCCGGGGAGCCGCCCGTATGAACACTGAAGCTTTCTTT. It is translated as CSVPRGAARMNTEAFF.

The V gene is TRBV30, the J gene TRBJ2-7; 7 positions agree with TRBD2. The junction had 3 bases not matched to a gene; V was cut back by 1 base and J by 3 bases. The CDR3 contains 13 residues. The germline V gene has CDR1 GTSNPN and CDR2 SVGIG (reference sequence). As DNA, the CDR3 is TGTGCCTGGAGTGGTGGGGGGGGCTACGAGCAGTACTTC. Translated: CAWSGGGGYEQYF.

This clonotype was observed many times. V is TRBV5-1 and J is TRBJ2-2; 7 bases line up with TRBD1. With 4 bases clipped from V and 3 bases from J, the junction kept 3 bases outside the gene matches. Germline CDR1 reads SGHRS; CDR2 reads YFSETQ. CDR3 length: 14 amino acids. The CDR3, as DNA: TGCGCCAGCAGCCTGGGACAGTACACCGGGGAGCTGTTTTTT. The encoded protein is CASSLGQYTGELFF.

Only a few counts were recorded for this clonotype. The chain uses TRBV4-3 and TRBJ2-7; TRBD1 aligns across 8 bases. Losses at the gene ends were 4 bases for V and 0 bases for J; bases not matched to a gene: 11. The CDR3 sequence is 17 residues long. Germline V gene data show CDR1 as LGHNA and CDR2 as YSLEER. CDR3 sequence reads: CASSRGVGTGVSYEQYF. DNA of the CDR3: TGCGCCAGCAGCCGAGGAGTAGGGACAGGAGTCTCCTACGAGCAGTACTTC.

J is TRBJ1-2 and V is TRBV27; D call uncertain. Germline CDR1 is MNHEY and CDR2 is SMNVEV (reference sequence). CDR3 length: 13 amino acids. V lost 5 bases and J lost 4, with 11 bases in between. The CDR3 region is CASSRRGSYGYTF. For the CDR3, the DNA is TGTGCCAGCAGTCGGAGAGGTTCCTATGGCTACACCTTC.

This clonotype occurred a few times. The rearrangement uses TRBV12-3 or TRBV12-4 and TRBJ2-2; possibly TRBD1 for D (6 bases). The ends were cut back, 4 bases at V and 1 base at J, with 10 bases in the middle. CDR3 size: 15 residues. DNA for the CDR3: TGTGCCAGCAGTTCGTGGACAGAGAACACCGGGGAGCTGTTTTTT. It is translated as CASSSWTENTGELFF.

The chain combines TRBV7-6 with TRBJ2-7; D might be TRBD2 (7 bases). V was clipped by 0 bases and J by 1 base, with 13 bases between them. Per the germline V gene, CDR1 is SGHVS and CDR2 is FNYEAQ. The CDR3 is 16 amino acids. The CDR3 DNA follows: TGTGCCAGCAGCTTAGCTGAAGGGGGGGCATCCTACGAGCAGTACTTC. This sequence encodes CASSLAEGGASYEQYF. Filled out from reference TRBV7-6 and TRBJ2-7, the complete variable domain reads GAGVSQSPRYKVTKRGQDVALRCDPISGHVSLYWYRQALGQGPEFLTYFNYEAQQDKSGLPNDRFSAERPEGSISTLTIQRTEQRDSAMYRCASSLAEGGASYEQYFGPGTRLTVT.

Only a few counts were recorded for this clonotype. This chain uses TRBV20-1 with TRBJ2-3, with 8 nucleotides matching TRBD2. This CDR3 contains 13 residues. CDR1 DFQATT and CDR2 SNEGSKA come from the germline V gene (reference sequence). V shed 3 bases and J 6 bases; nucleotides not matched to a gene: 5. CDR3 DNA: TGCAGTGCTAGTCTGGTAGCGGGGGATACGCAGTATTTT. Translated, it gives CSASLVAGDTQYF.

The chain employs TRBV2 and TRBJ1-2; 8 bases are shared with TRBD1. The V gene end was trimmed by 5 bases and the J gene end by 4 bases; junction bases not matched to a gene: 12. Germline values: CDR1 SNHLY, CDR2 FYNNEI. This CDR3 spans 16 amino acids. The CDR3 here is CASSSSPAGGGYGYTF. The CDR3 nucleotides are TGTGCCAGCAGTTCCAGCCCCGCAGGGGGCGGCTATGGCTACACCTTC.

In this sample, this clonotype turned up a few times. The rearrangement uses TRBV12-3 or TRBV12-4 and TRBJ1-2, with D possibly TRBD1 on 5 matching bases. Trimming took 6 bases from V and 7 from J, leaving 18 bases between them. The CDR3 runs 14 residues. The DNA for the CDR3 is TGTGCCAGCAGCACCCTCGGGGACCGAGCTGGCTACACCTTC. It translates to CASSTLGDRAGYTF.

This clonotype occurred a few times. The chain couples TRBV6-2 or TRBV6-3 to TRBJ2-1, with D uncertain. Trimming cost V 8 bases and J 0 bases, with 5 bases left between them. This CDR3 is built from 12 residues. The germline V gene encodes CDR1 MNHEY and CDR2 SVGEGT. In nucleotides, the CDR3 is TGTGCCAGCGCGCACTCCTACAATGAGCAGTTCTTC. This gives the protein CASAHSYNEQFF.

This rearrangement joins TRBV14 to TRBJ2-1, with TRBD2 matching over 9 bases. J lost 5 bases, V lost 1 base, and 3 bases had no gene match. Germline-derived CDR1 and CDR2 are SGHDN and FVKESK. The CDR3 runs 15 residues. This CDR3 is CASSQVPSGDNEQFF. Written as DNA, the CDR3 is TGTGCCAGCAGCCAAGTTCCTAGCGGGGACAATGAGCAGTTCTTC.

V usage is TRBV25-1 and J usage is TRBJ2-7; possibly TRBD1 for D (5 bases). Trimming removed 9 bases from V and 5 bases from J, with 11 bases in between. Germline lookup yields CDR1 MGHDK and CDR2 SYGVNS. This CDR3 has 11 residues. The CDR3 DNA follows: TGTGCCAGTTTCAGGGCCCACGAGCAGTACTTC. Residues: CASFRAHEQYF.

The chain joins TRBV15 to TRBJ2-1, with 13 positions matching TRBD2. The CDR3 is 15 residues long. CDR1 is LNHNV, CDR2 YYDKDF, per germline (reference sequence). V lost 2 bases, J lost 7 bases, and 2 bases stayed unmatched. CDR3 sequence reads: CATSRSTSGRNEQFF. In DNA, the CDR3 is TGTGCCACCAGCAGATCGACTAGCGGGAGGAATGAGCAGTTCTTC.

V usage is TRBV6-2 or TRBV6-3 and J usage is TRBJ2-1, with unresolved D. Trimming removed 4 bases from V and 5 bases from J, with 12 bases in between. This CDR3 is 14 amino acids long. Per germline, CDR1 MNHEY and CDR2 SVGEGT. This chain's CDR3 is CASSSLFGHNEQFF. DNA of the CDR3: TGTGCCAGCAGTTCCCTTTTTGGGCACAATGAGCAGTTCTTC.

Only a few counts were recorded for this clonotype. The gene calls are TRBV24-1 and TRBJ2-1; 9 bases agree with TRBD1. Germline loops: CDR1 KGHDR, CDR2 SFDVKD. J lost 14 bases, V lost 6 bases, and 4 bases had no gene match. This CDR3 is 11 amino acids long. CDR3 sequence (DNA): TGTGCCACCAGTCAAGGGACAGGGAAGTTCTTC. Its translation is CATSQGTGKFF.

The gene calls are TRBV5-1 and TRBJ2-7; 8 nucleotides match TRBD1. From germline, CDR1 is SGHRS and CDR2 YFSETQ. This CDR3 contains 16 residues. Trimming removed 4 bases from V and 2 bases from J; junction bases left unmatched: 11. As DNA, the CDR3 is TGCGCCAGCAGCGTCTGGACAGGGCGGGAACCCTACGAGCAGTACTTC. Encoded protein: CASSVWTGREPYEQYF.

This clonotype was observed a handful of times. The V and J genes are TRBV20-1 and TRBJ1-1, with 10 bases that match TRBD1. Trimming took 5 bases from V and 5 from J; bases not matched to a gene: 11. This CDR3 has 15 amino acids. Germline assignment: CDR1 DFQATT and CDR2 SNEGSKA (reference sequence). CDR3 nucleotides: TGCAGTGCTCGTTCCTGGGACAGGGGTCCTACTGAAGCTTTCTTT. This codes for CSARSWDRGPTEAFF.

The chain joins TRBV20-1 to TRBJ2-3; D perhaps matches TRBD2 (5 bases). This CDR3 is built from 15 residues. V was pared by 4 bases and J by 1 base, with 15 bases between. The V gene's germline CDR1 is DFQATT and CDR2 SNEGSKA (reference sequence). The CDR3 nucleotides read TGCAGTGCTACCAACCTGGGAGTGGGCACAGATACGCAGTATTTT. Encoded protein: CSATNLGVGTDTQYF.

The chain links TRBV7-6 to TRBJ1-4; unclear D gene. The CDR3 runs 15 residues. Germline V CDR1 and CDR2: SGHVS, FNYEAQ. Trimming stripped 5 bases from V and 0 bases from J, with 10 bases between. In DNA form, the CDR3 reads TGTGCCAGCAGCCAATACGGAGCAACTAATGAAAAACTGTTTTTT. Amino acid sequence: CASSQYGATNEKLFF. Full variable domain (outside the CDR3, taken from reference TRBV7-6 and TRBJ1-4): GAGVSQSPRYKVTKRGQDVALRCDPISGHVSLYWYRQALGQGPEFLTYFNYEAQQDKSGLPNDRFSAERPEGSISTLTIQRTEQRDSAMYRCASSQYGATNEKLFFGSGTQLSVL.

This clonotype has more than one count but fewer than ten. CDR3 coding DNA: TGTGCCAGCAGTTTGGACAGGGGTGGCGATTCACCCCTCCACTTT. It codes for CASSLDRGGDSPLHF. This chain connects TRBV27 to TRBJ1-6, with 9 positions matching TRBD1. J gave up 8 bases and V 3 bases, and 5 bases lay outside the gene matches. The CDR3 contains 15 residues. Germline loops: CDR1 MNHEY, CDR2 SMNVEV (reference sequence).

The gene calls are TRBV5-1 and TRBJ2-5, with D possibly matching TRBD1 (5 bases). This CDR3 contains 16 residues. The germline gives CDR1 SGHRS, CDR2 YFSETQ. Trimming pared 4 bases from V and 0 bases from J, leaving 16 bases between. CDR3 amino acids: CASSPSIGAYQETQYF. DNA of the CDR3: TGCGCCAGCAGCCCTAGTATAGGGGCATACCAAGAGACCCAGTACTTC.

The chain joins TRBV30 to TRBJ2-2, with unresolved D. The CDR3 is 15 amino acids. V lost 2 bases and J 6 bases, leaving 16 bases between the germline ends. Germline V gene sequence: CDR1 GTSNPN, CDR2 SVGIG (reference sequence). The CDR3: CAWSFRRLGAGELFF. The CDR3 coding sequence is TGTGCCTGGAGTTTCCGCCGACTTGGAGCCGGGGAGCTGTTTTTT.

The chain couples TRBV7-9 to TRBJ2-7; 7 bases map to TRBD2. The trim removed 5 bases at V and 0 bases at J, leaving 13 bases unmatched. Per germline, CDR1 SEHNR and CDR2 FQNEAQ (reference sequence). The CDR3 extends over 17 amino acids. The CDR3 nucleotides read TGTGCCAGCAGCCACTCAAATACGGGGGGAGACTCCTACGAGCAGTACTTC. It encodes CASSHSNTGGDSYEQYF.

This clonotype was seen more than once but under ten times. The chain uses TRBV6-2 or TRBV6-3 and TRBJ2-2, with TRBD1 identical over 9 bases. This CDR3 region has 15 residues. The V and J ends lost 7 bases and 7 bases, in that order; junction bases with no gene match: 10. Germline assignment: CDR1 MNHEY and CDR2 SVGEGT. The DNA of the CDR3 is TGTGCCAGCAAAACCGGGGACAGGGCTAGCGGGGAGCTGTTTTTT. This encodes CASKTGDRASGELFF.

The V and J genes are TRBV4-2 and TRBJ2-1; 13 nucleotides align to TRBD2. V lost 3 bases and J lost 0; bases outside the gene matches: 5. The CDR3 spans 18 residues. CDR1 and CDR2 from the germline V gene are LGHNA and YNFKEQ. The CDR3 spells CASSHRGLAGVSYNEQFF. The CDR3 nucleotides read TGTGCCAGCAGCCACCGAGGACTAGCGGGGGTCTCCTACAATGAGCAGTTCTTC.

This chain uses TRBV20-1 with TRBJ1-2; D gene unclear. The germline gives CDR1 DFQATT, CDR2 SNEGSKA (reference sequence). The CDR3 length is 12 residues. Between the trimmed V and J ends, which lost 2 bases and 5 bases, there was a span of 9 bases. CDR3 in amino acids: CSARIGWYGYTF. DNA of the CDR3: TGCAGTGCTAGAATCGGATGGTATGGCTACACCTTC.

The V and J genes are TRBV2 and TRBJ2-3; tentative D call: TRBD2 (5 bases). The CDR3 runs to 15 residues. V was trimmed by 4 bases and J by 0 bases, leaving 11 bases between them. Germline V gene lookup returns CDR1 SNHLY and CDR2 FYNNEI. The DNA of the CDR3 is TGTGCCAGCAGTGTCGCGGGTTCTAGCACAGATACGCAGTATTTT. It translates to CASSVAGSSTDTQYF.

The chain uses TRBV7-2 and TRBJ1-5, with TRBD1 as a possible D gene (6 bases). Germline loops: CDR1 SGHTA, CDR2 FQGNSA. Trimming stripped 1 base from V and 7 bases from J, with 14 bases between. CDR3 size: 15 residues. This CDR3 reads CASSLELGHSQPQHF. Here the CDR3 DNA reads TGTGCCAGCAGCTTAGAGTTGGGACACTCCCAGCCCCAGCATTTT.